This T cell receptor beta chain was identified in a study of OX40 agonist ivuxolimab in advanced cancers. Overall study context: Prior anti-PD-1, anti-PD-L1 or anti-CTLA-4 therapy did not bar entry, and approximately 40% had some.

V was shortened by 3 bases and J by 5 bases, with 13 bases between the two germline ends. CDR1 SNHLY and CDR2 FYNNEI come from the germline V gene. The CDR3 consists of 14 residues. As for this clone: The antigen is not known.

Study conclusions and caveats: At 0.1 to 3.0 mg/kg and by week 6, CD4+ and CD8+ T cells in the blood had expanded clonally.

Data came from immunoSEQ multiplex PCR; TCRdb stores just in-frame clones and leaves some out. The profile covers some 45,000 clones, with approximately 83% appearing a single time and less than 35% taken by the ten largest. The origin of this receptor is an adult with an advanced solid tumor such as melanoma, head and neck, liver or kidney cancer. The sample in question was CD4+ or CD8+ T cells sorted from blood, obtained in a trial of the OX40 agonist ivuxolimab. The chain combines TRBV2 with TRBJ2-5; the D gene is possibly TRBD1 (5 bases). Here the CDR3 reads CASSDSGLGETQYF. DNA of the CDR3: TGTGCCAGCAGTGACTCAGGGTTGGGGGAGACCCAGTACTTC.